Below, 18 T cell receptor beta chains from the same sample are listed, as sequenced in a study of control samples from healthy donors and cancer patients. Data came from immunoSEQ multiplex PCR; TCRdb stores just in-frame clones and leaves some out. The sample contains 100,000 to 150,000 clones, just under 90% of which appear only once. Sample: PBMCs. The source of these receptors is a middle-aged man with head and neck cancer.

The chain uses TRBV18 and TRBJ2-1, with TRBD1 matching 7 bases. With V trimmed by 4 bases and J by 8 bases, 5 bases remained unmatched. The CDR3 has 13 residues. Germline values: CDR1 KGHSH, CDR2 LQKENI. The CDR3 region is CASSRTGGDEQFF. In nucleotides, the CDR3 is TGTGCCAGCTCACGGACAGGTGGGGATGAGCAGTTCTTC.

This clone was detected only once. The CDR3 DNA reads TGCGCCAGCAGCTTGGATGGGAGCGCAGATACGCAGTATTTT. Its translation: CASSLDGSADTQYF. J is TRBJ2-3 and V is TRBV5-1; D is possibly TRBD2 (5 bases). Deletions cut 0 bases from V and 4 bases from J, with 9 bases between. The germline V gene has CDR1 SGHRS and CDR2 YFSETQ. The CDR3 runs 14 residues.

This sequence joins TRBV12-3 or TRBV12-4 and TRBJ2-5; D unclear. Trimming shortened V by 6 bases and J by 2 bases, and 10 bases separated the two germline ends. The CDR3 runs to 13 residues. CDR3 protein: CASRPPVQETQYF. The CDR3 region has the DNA TGTGCCAGCAGACCTCCCGTTCAAGAGACCCAGTACTTC.

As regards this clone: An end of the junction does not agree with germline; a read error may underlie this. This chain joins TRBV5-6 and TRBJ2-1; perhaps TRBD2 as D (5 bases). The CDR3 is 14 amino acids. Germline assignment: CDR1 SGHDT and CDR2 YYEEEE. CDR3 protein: CASSLGSSYNEQFF. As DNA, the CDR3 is TGTGCCAGCAGTTTGGGGAGCTCCTACAATGAGCAGTTCTTC.

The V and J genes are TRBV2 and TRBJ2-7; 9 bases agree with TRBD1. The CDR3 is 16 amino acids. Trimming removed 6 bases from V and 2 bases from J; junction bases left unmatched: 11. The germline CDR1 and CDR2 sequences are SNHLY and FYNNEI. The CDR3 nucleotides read TGTGCCAGCAGCGACCCTACCCGGGACAGGGCCTACGAGCAGTACTTC. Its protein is CASSDPTRDRAYEQYF.

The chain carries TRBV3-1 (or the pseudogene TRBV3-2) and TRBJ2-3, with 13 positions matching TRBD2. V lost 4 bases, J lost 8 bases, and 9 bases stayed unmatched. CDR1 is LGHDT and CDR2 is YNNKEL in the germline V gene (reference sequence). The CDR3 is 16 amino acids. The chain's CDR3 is CASSPRLAGGRGTQYF. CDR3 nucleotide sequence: TGTGCCAGCAGCCCCCGACTAGCGGGGGGCCGCGGTACGCAGTATTTT.

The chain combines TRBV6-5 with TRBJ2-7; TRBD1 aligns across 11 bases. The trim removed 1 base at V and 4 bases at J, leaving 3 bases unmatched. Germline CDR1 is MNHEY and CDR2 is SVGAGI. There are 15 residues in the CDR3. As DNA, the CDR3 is TGTGCCAGCAGTTACTACGGGACAGGGGGGTACGAGCAGTACTTC. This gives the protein CASSYYGTGGYEQYF.

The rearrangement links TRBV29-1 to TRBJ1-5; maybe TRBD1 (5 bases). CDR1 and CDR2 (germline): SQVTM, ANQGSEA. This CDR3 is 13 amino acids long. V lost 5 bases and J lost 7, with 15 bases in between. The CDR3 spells CSVQRGAGQPQHF. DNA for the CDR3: TGCAGCGTTCAAAGGGGAGCGGGCCAGCCCCAGCATTTT.

In nucleotides, the CDR3 is TGTGCCAGCAGCGCGGACAGGGGCGAGCAGTACTTC. Amino acid sequence: CASSADRGEQYF. This chain links TRBV9 with TRBJ2-7; 9 bases are shared with TRBD1. Trimming at V came to 3 bases and at J to 6 bases, leaving 1 base not matched to a gene. Germline V gene data show CDR1 as SGDLS and CDR2 as YYNGEE. The CDR3 covers 12 residues.

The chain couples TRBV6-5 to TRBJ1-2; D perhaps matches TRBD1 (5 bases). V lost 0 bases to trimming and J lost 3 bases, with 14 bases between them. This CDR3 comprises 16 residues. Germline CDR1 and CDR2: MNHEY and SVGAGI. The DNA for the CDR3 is TGTGCCAGCAGTTACTCGTCAGGGAGGTTGGACTATGGCTACACCTTC. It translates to CASSYSSGRLDYGYTF.

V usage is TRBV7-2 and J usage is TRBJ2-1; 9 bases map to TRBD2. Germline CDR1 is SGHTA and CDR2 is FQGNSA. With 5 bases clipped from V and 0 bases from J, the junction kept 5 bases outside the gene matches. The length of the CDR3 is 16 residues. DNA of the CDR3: TGTGCCAGCAGCATGGGACTAGCTCTCTCCTACAATGAGCAGTTCTTC. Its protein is CASSMGLALSYNEQFF.

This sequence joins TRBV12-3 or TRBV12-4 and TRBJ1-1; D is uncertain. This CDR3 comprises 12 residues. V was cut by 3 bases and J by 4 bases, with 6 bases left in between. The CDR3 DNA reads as TGTGCCAGCAGTTTCGGGCTCACTGAAGCTTTCTTT. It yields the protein CASSFGLTEAFF.

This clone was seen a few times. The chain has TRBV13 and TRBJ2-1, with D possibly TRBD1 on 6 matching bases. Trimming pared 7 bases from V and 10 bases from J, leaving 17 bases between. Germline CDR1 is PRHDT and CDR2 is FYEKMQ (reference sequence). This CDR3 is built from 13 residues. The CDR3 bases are TGTGCCAGCAACTTCCCTGGTAGGGGGGAGCAGTTCTTC. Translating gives CASNFPGRGEQFF. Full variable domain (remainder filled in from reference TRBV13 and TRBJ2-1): AAGVIQSPRHLIKEKRETATLKCYPIPRHDTVYWYQQGPGQDPQFLISFYEKMQSDKGSIPDRFSAQQFSDYHSELNMSSLELGDSALYFCASNFPGRGEQFFGPGTRLTVL.

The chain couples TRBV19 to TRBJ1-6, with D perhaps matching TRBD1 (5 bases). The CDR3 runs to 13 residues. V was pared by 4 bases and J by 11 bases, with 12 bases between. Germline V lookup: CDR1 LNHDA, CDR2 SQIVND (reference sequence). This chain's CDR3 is CASSTQGGTPLHF. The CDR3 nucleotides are TGTGCCAGTAGTACCCAGGGAGGTACACCCCTCCACTTT.

The CDR3 reads CASSETDSYEQYF. The CDR3 bases are TGTGCCAGCAGCGAGACAGATTCCTACGAGCAGTACTTC. The chain combines TRBV9 with TRBJ2-7; possible D gene TRBD1, 5 bases. The CDR3 covers 13 residues. Germline V CDR1 and CDR2: SGDLS, YYNGEE. V was trimmed by 3 bases and J by 1 base, leaving 8 bases between them.

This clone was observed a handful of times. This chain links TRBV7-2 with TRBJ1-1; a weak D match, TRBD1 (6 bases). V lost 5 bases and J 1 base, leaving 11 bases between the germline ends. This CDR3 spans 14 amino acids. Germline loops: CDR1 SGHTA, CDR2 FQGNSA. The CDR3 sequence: CASSTQQGNTEAFF. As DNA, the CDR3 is TGTGCCAGCAGCACCCAACAGGGGAACACTGAAGCTTTCTTT.

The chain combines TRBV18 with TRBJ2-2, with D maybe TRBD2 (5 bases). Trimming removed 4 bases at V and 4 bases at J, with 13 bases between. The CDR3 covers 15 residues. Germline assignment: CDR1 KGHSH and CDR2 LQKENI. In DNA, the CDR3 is TGTGCCAGCTCACGTCCGGGGAGAAGCACCGGGGAGCTGTTTTTT. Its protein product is CASSRPGRSTGELFF.

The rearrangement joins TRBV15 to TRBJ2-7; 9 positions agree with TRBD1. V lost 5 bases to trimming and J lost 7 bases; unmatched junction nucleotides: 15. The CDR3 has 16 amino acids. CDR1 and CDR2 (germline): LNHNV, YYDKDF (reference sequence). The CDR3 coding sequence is TGTGCCACCAGCTTCAGTCCGGGACAGGGTCGCTCTGAGCAGTACTTC. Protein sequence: CATSFSPGQGRSEQYF.